What follows are 20 T cell receptor beta chains derived from one specimen sequenced in a study of blood T cell repertoires in COVID-19 (dated by TCRdb to about 2020). Library construction relied on the immunoSEQ multiplex PCR assay. TCRdb re-hosts the immuneACCESS table, in-frame sequences only. Its copies lack some clones; in the studies checked, an unresolved V gene accounts for under half of them, and the cause for the rest is not known. This sample gives roughly 250,000 clones in total; more than 85% of them show up just once. The top ten clonotypes cover about 2.5% of the sample. Sequenced input: peripheral blood. These receptors all stem from a person aged 18 to 35 with COVID-19, enrolled during active disease.

The rearrangement joins TRBV29-1 to TRBJ2-7; D not resolved. The CDR3 length is 12 residues. V was trimmed by 4 bases and J by 0 bases, leaving 7 bases between them. Germline V gene lookup returns CDR1 SQVTM and CDR2 ANQGSEA. The CDR3 protein is CSVGASSYEQYF. The CDR3 DNA sequence: TGCAGCGTTGGGGCCAGCTCCTACGAGCAGTACTTC.

J is TRBJ2-2 and V is TRBV29-1; TRBD1 matches at 9 bases. The length of the CDR3 is 14 residues. The germline V gene has CDR1 SQVTM and CDR2 ANQGSEA. J lost 4 bases, V lost 7 bases, and 7 bases had no gene match. CDR3 sequence (DNA): TGCAGCGCCGGACAGGGGTGGAGCACCGGGGAGCTGTTTTTT. Amino acid sequence: CSAGQGWSTGELFF.

This sequence joins TRBV4-3 and TRBJ1-4; the D is unclear. The CDR3 covers 15 residues. The germline V gene encodes CDR1 LGHNA and CDR2 YSLEER. V lost 0 bases and J lost 5, with 10 bases in between. The CDR3: CASSQDPERNEKLFF. CDR3 DNA sequence: TGCGCCAGCAGCCAAGATCCAGAGCGAAATGAAAAACTGTTTTTT.

The chain recombines TRBV28 with TRBJ2-4; D is perhaps TRBD1 (5 bases). Germline assignment: CDR1 MDHEN and CDR2 SYDVKM. The CDR3 length is 13 residues. With 7 bases removed from V and 11 bases from J, the gap between germline ends came to 18 bases. This CDR3 is CASNPPGRAFQYF. In nucleotides, the CDR3 is TGTGCCAGCAACCCCCCCGGCAGGGCCTTTCAGTACTTC.

This clone was seen a few times. The J gene is TRBJ2-7, the V gene TRBV7-9; weak D call: TRBD1 (6 bases). The CDR3 sequence is 13 residues long. Trimming stripped 5 bases from V and 5 bases from J, with 13 bases between. CDR1 and CDR2 from the germline V gene are SEHNR and FQNEAQ (reference sequence). CDR3 nucleotide sequence: TGTGCCAGCAGCACAGGGCTAGTGGACGAGCAGTACTTC. Amino acids: CASSTGLVDEQYF. Filled out from reference TRBV7-9 and TRBJ2-7, the complete variable domain reads DTGVSQNPRHKITKRGQNVTFRCDPISEHNRLYWYRQTLGQGPEFLTYFQNEAQLEKSRLLSDRFSAERPKGSFSTLEIQRTEQGDSAMYLCASSTGLVDEQYFGPGTRLTVT.

The chain carries TRBV10-2 and TRBJ2-3, with a weak D call TRBD2 (6 bases). CDR3 length equals 16 residues. Germline assignment: CDR1 WSHSY and CDR2 SAAADI. V shed 0 bases and J shed 5 bases, with 15 bases lying between them. CDR3 amino acids: CASSESGGIGLDTQYF. The CDR3 bases are TGCGCCAGCAGTGAGTCGGGCGGGATTGGGTTAGATACGCAGTATTTT.

The chain uses TRBV5-4 and TRBJ2-2; maybe TRBD2 (6 bases). Germline lookup yields CDR1 SGHNT and CDR2 YYREEE (reference sequence). The CDR3 runs 17 residues. Deletions cut 0 bases from V and 0 bases from J, with 12 bases between. The CDR3 sequence is CASSLGQAGSNTGELFF. CDR3 coding DNA: TGTGCCAGCAGCTTGGGTCAAGCGGGCTCGAACACCGGGGAGCTGTTTTTT.

V gene TRBV23-1 combines with J gene TRBJ2-1, with TRBD2 matching 9 bases. TRBV23-1 is treated as an ORF (open reading frame) with a function not yet certain. The junction had 25 bases not matched to a gene; V was cut back by 4 bases and J by 0 bases. This CDR3 has 23 amino acids. The CDR3 region has the DNA TGCGCCAGCAGTCCGACTCTACTACCGAGGACTAGCGCCACCCCAGGCTCCTACAATGAGCAGTTCTTC. This gives the protein CASSPTLLPRTSATPGSYNEQFF.

A single count supports this clone. The chain has TRBV29-1 and TRBJ1-2; tentatively, D is TRBD1 (5 bases). CDR1 is SQVTM, CDR2 ANQGSEA, per germline. CDR3 length: 12 residues. The germline V and J ends were trimmed by 0 bases and 8 bases, with 10 bases remaining between them. The CDR3 nucleotides are TGCAGCGTTGAAGACAGGGTGTTAGGCTACACCTTC. As protein: CSVEDRVLGYTF.

This clone was seen just once. J is TRBJ2-3 and V is TRBV6-5; the D is unclear. The CDR3 is 14 amino acids. Germline lookup yields CDR1 MNHEY and CDR2 SVGAGI. The V end was cut by 9 bases, the J end by 3 bases, with 16 bases between. The CDR3 here is CASTTDLRTDTQYF. DNA for the CDR3: TGTGCCAGTACGACTGACCTCCGGACAGATACGCAGTATTTT.

This clone has a single count. This rearrangement joins TRBV4-2 to TRBJ1-3; D is perhaps TRBD1 (5 bases). The CDR3 is 14 amino acids. The germline V gene has CDR1 LGHNA and CDR2 YNFKEQ. Trimming cost V 4 bases and J 4 bases, with 11 bases left between them. This CDR3 reads CASSPKDSGNTIYF. CDR3 DNA: TGTGCCAGCAGCCCAAAAGACAGCGGAAACACCATATATTTT.

The chain recombines TRBV3-1 (or the pseudogene TRBV3-2) with TRBJ2-5; 9 positions agree with TRBD2. Germline V gene sequence: CDR1 LGHDT, CDR2 YNNKEL (reference sequence). This CDR3 is built from 18 residues. With 1 base clipped from V and 5 bases from J, the junction kept 14 bases outside the gene matches. The CDR3 DNA reads TGTGCCAGCAGCCAAGGGGGAGTAGCGGGAGCGGGCACGGAGACCCAGTACTTC. Protein: CASSQGGVAGAGTETQYF.

The CDR3 protein is CATSDLEGPSYNEQFF. The CDR3 DNA sequence: TGTGCCACCAGTGATTTAGAGGGCCCGTCCTACAATGAGCAGTTCTTC. The V and J genes are TRBV24-1 and TRBJ2-1; D is possibly TRBD2 (5 bases). V dropped 1 base and J dropped 1 base, with 10 bases sitting between them. Germline CDR1 KGHDR, CDR2 SFDVKD. There are 16 residues in the CDR3.

V is TRBV4-1 and J is TRBJ1-4; D call uncertain. V gave up 5 bases and J gave up 0 bases, with 13 bases separating them. CDR3 size: 16 residues. The germline V gene has CDR1 MGHRA and CDR2 YSYEKL. CDR3 in amino acids: CASSSEATSTNEKLFF. CDR3 coding DNA: TGCGCCAGCAGCTCAGAGGCAACATCAACTAATGAAAAACTGTTTTTT.

This clone was counted a few times. The J gene is TRBJ2-1, the V gene TRBV25-1; TRBD2 agrees at 14 bases. Germline V gene data show CDR1 as MGHDK and CDR2 as SYGVNS. This CDR3 contains 15 residues. The J segment lost 9 bases and the V segment lost 6 bases, leaving 7 bases of the junction unmatched. The DNA of the CDR3 is TGTGCCAGCAGGAAGGGACTAGCGGGGGCTGGTGAGCAGTTCTTC. It is translated as CASRKGLAGAGEQFF.

This chain joins TRBV7-6 and TRBJ2-1; D may be TRBD2 (6 bases). This CDR3 is 15 amino acids long. Germline lookup yields CDR1 SGHVS and CDR2 FNYEAQ. Deletions cut 1 base from V and 10 bases from J, with 17 bases between. The CDR3 DNA reads as TGTGCCAGCAGCTTAGATGGGGTGGACTACTTCGAGCAGTTCTTC. It is translated as CASSLDGVDYFEQFF.

The V gene is TRBV15, the J gene TRBJ2-3; TRBD1 might be the D (5 bases). V dropped 0 bases and J dropped 4 bases, with 20 bases sitting between them. Per germline, CDR1 LNHNV and CDR2 YYDKDF (reference sequence). CDR3 length equals 18 residues. The DNA for the CDR3 is TGTGCCACCAGCAGAGAGGCCGTCGAGACAGTGGTCCCAGATACGCAGTATTTT. It specifies CATSREAVETVVPDTQYF. The whole variable domain, remainder taken from reference TRBV15 and TRBJ2-3, is DAMVIQNPRYQVTQFGKPVTLSCSQTLNHNVMYWYQQKSSQAPKLLFHYYDKDFNNEADTPDNFQSRRPNTSFCFLDIRSPGLGDTAMYLCATSREAVETVVPDTQYFGPGTRLTVL.

V gene TRBV19 combines with J gene TRBJ1-4; 7 positions match TRBD1. Trimming cost V 9 bases and J 2 bases; bases outside gene matches: 9. This CDR3 region has 15 residues. CDR1 is LNHDA and CDR2 is SQIVND in the germline V gene (reference sequence). CDR3 coding DNA: TGTGCCAGCACAGGGGACAAACTTACTAATGAAAAACTGTTTTTT. It specifies CASTGDKLTNEKLFF.

CDR3 DNA: TGTGCCAGCAGCCTAACGTCCGAGCAGTTCTTC. Translating it yields CASSLTSEQFF. The chain carries TRBV7-9 and TRBJ2-1, with D uncertain. The CDR3 runs to 11 residues. V was cut by 5 bases and J by 10 bases, with 9 bases left in between. Germline loops: CDR1 SEHNR, CDR2 FQNEAQ (reference sequence).

This clone appeared a few times. The V gene is TRBV6-1, the J gene TRBJ2-1, with D tentatively TRBD1 (5 bases). Germline V gene sequence: CDR1 MNHNS, CDR2 SASEGT. The V end lost 2 bases, the J end lost 4 bases, and 9 bases lay between the germline ends. The CDR3 contains 14 residues. CDR3 in DNA: TGTGCCAGCAGTGAATTGAGACAGTACAATGAGCAGTTCTTC. This translates into CASSELRQYNEQFF.